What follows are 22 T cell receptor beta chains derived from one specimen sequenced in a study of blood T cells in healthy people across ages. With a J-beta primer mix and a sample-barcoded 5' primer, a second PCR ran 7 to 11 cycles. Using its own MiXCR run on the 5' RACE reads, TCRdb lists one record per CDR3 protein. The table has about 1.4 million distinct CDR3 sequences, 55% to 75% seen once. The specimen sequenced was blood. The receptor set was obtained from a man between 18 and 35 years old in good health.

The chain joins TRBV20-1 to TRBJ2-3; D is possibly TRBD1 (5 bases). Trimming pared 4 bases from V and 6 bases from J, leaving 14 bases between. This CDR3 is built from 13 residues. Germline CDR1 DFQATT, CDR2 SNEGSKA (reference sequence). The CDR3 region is CSATPSGFDTQYF. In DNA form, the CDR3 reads TGCAGTGCTACCCCATCAGGGTTCGATACGCAGTATTTT.

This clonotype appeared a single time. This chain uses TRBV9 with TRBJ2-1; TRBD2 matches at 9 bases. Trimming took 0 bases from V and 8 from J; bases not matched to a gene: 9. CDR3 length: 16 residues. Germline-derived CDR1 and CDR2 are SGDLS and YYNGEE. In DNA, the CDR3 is TGTGCCAGCAGCGTAGGTATGTTAGCGGGAGTGGATGAGCAGTTCTTC. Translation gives CASSVGMLAGVDEQFF.

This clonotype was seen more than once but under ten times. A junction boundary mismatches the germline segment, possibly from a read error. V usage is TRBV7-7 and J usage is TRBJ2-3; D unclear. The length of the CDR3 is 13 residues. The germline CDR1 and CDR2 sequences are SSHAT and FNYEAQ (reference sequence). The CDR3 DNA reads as TGTGCTAGCAGCTTAGCTATCGGAGATACGCAGTATTTT. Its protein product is CASSLAIGDTQYF. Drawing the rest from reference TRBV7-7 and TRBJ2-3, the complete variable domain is GAGVSQSPRYKVTKRGQDVTLRCDPISSHATLYWYQQALGQGPEFLTYFNYEAQPDKSGLPSDRFSAERPEGSISTLTIQRTEQRDSAMYRCASSLAIGDTQYFGPGTRLTVL.

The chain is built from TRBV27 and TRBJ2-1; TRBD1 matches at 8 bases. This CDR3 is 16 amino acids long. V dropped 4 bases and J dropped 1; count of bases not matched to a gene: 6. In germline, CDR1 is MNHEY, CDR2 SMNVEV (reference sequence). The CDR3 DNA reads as TGTGCCAGCAGTTCCTTACAGGGGGTTTCCTACAATGAGCAGTTCTTC. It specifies CASSSLQGVSYNEQFF.

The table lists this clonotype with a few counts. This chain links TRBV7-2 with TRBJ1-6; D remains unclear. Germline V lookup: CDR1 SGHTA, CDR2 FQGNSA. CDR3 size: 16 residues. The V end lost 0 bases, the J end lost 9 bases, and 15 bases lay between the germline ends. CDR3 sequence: CASSLATPAAGSPLHF. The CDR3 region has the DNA TGTGCCAGCAGCTTAGCGACGCCCGCGGCGGGTTCACCCCTCCACTTT.

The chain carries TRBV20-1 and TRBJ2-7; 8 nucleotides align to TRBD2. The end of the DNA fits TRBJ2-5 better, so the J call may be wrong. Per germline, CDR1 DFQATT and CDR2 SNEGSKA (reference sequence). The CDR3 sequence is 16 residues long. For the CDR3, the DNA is TGCAGTACGTTCGGGCGGGAGGATGGGAAGTTGGAGACCCAGTACTTC. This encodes CSTFGREDGKLETQYF.

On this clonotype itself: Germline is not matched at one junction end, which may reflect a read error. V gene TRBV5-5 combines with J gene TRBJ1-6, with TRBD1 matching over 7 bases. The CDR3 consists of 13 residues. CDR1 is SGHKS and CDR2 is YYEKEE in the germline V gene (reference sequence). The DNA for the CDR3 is TGTGCTAGCAGCTTTCAGGGGGAATCACCCCTCCACTTT. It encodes CASSFQGESPLHF.

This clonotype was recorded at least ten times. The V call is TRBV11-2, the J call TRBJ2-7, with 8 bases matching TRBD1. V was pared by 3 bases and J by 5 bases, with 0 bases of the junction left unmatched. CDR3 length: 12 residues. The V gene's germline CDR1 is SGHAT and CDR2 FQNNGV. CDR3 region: CASSLDRDEQYF. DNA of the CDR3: TGTGCCAGCAGCTTGGACAGGGACGAGCAGTACTTC.

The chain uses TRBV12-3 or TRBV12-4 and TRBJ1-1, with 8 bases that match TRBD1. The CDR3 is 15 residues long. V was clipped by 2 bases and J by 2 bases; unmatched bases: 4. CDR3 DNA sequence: TGTGCCAGCAGTTTAAGGACAGGGAGAAACACTGAAGCTTTCTTT. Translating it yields CASSLRTGRNTEAFF.

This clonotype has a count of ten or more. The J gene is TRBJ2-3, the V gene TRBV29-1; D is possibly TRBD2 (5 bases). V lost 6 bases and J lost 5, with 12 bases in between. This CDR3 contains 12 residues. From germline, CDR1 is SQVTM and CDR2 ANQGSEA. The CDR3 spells CSVTEEKDTQYF. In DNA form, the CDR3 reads TGCAGCGTCACGGAGGAAAAAGATACGCAGTATTTT.

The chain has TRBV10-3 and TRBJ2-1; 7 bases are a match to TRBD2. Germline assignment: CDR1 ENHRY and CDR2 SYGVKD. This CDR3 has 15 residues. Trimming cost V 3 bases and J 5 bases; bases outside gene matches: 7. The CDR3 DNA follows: TGTGCCATCAGTGAAGGGCGGGAGAAGAACAATGAGCAGTTCTTC. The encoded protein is CAISEGREKNNEQFF.

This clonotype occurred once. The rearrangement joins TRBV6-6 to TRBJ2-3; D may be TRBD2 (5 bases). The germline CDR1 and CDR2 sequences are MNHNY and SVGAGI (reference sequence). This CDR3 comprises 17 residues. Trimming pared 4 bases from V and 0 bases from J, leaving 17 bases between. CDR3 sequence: CASSFNRRRASTDTQYF. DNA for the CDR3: TGTGCCAGCAGTTTTAATCGCCGGCGGGCAAGCACAGATACGCAGTATTTT.

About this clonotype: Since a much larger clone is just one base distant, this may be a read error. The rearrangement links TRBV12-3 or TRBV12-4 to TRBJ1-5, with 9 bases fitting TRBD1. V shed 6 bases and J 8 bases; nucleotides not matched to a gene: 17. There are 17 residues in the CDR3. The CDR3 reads CASRLYEVGQGGKPQHF. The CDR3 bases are TGTGCCAGCAGACTCTACGAAGTGGGACAGGGCGGGAAGCCCCAGCATTTT.

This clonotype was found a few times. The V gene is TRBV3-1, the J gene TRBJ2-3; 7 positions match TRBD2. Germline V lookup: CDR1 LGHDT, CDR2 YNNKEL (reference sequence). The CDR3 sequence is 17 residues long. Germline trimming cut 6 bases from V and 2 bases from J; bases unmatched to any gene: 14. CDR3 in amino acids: CASSQPTTSRTTDTQYF. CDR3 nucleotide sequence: TGTGCCAGCAGTCAACCCACGACTAGCCGCACCACAGATACGCAGTATTTT.

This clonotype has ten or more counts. The CDR3 here is CASSYSGGEQYF. The CDR3 bases are TGTGCCAGCAGTTACTCGGGGGGCGAGCAGTACTTC. This chain uses TRBV6-5 with TRBJ2-7; TRBD2 is a possible D gene (6 bases). Trimming removed 0 bases from V and 6 bases from J, with 6 bases in between. This CDR3 has 12 residues. CDR1 is MNHEY and CDR2 is SVGAGI in the germline V gene.

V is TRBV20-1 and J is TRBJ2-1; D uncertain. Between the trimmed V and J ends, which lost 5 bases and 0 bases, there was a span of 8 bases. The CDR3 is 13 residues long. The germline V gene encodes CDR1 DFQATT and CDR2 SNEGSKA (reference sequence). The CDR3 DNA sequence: TGCAGTGCTCAAGAAAGCTCCTACAATGAGCAGTTCTTC. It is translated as CSAQESSYNEQFF.

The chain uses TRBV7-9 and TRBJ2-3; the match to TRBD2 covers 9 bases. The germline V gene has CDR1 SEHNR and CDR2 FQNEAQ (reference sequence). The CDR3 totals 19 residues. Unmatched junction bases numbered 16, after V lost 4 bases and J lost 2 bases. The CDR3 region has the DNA TGTGCCAGCAGCTCAAACACACCAGGACTAGCGCCTCACACAGATACGCAGTATTTT. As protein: CASSSNTPGLAPHTDTQYF.

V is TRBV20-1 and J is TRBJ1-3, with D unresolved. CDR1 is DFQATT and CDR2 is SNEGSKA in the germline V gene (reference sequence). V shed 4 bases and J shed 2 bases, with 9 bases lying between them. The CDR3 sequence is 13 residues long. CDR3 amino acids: CSAKRVAGNTIYF. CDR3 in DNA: TGCAGTGCTAAAAGGGTAGCTGGAAACACCATATATTTT.

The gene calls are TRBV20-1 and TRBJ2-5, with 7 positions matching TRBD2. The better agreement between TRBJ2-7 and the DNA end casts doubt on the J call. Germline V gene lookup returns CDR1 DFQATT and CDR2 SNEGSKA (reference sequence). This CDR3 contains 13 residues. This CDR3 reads CSGTGGRPYEQYF. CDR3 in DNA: TGCAGTGGTACAGGCGGGAGACCCTACGAGCAGTACTTC.

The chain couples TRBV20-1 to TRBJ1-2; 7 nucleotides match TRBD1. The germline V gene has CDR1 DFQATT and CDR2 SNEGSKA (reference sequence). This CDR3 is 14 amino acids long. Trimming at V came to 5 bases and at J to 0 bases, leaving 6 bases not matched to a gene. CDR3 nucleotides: TGCAGTGCTCCCCAAGACAGGGCTAACTATGGCTACACCTTC. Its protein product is CSAPQDRANYGYTF.

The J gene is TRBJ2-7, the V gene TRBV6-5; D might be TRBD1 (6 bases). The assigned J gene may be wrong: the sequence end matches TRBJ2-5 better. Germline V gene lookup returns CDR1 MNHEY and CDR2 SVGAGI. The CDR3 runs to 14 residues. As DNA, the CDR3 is TGTGCCAGCAGTTACTCGATAGGGGGTGAGACCCAGTACTTC. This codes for CASSYSIGGETQYF.

CDR3 protein: CASSFEAGHADTQYF. CDR3 coding DNA: TGCGCCAGCAGCTTCGAAGCGGGACACGCAGATACGCAGTATTTT. This sequence joins TRBV5-1 and TRBJ2-3; D is possibly TRBD2 (7 bases). This CDR3 has 15 residues. V lost 2 bases and J 4 bases, leaving 14 bases between the germline ends. Per germline, CDR1 SGHRS and CDR2 YFSETQ.